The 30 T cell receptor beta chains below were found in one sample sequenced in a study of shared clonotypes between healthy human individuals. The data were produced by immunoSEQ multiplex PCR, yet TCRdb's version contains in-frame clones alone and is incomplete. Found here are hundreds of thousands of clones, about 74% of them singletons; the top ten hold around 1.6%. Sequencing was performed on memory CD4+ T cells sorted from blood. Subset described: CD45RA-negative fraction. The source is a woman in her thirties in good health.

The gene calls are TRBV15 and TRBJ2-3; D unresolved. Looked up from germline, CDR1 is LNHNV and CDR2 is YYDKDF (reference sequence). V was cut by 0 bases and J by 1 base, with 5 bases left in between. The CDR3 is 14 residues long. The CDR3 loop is CATSREGRTDTQYF. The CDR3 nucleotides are TGTGCCACCAGCAGAGAAGGACGCACAGATACGCAGTATTTT.

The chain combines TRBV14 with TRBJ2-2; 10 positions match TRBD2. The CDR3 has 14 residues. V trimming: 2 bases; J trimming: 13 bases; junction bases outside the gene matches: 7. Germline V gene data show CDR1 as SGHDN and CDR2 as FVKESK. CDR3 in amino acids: CASSQSLAGARLFF. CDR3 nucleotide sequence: TGTGCCAGCAGCCAATCCCTAGCGGGAGCTCGGCTGTTTTTT. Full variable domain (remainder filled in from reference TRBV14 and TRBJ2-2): EAGVTQFPSHSVIEKGQTVTLRCDPISGHDNLYWYRRVMGKEIKFLLHFVKESKQDESGMPNNRFLAERTGGTYSTLKVQPAELEDSGVYFCASSQSLAGARLFFGEGSRLTVL.

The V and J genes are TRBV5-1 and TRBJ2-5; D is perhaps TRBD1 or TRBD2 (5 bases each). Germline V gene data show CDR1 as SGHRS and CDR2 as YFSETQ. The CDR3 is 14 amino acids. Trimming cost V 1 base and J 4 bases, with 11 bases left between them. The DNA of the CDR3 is TGCGCCAGCAGCTTGAGGGGAGAAGGAGAGACCCAGTACTTC. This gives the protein CASSLRGEGETQYF.

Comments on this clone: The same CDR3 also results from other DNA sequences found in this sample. As DNA, the CDR3 is TGTGCCAGCAGCCTAGTACAAAATGAGCAGTTCTTC. Translating gives CASSLVQNEQFF. The J gene is TRBJ2-1, the V gene TRBV5-6; D unresolved. Germline V CDR1 and CDR2: SGHDT, YYEEEE. The V end lost 4 bases, the J end lost 7 bases, and 9 bases lay between the germline ends. The CDR3 has 12 residues.

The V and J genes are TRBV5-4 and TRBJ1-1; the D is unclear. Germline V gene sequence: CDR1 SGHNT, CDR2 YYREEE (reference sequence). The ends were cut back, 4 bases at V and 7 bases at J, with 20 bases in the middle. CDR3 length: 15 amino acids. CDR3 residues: CASSLFITSLGEAFF. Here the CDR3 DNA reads TGTGCCAGCAGCCTTTTCATCACTTCCTTGGGTGAAGCTTTCTTT.

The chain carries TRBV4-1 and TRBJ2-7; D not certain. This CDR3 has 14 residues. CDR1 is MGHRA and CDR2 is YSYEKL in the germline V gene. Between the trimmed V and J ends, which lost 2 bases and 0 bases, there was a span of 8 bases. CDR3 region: CASSQTTLSYEQYF. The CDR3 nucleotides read TGCGCCAGCAGCCAAACGACACTCTCCTACGAGCAGTACTTC.

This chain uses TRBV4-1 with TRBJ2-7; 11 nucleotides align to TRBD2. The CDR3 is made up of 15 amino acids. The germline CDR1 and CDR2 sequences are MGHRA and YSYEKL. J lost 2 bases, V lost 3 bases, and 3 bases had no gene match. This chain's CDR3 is CASSQGLADTYEQYF. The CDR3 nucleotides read TGCGCCAGCAGCCAGGGACTAGCGGATACCTACGAGCAGTACTTC.

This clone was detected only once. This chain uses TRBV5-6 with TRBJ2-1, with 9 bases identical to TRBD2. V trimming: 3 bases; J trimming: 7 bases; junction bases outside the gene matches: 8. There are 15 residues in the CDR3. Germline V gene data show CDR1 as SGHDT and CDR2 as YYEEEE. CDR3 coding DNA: TGTGCCAGCAGCTCCCTGGGCACTAGCGGGAATGAGCAGTTCTTC. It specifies CASSSLGTSGNEQFF.

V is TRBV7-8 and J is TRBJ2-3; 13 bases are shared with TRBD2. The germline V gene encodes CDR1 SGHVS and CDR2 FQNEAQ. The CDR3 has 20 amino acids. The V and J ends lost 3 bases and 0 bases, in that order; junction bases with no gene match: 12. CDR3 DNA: TGTGCCAGCAGCTTCCCGGGACTAGCGGGACGGAAGTCGAGCACAGATACGCAGTATTTT. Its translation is CASSFPGLAGRKSSTDTQYF.

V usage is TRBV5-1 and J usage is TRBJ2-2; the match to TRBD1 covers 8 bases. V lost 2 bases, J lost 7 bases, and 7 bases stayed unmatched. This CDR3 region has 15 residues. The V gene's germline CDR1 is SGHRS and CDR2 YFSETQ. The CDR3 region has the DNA TGCGCCAGCAGCTTAAGGACAGGGCAGGACGGGGAGCTGTTTTTT. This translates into CASSLRTGQDGELFF.

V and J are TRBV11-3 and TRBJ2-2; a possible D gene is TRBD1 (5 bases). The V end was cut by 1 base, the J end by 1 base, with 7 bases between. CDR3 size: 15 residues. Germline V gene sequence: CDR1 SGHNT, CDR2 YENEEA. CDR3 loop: CASSLAQENTGELFF. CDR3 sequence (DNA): TGTGCCAGCAGCTTAGCACAGGAGAACACCGGGGAGCTGTTTTTT.

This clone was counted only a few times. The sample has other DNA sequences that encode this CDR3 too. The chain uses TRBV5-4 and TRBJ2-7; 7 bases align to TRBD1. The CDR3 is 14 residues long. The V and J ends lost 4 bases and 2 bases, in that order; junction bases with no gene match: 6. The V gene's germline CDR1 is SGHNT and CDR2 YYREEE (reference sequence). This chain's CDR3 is CASSRPGQTYEQYF. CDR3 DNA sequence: TGTGCCAGCAGCAGGCCGGGACAGACCTACGAGCAGTACTTC.

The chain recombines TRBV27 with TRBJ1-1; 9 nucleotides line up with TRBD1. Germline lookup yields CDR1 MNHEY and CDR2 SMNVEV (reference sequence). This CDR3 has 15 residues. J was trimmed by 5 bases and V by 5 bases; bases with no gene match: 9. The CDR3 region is CASSSRGTGRTEAFF. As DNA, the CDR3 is TGTGCCAGCAGTAGCAGGGGGACAGGGAGAACTGAAGCTTTCTTT.

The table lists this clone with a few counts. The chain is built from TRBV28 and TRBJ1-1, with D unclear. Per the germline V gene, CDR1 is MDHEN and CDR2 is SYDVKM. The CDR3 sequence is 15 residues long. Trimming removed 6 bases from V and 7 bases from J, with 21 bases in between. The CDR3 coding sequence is TGTGCCAGCAGACAAGCCCTTCGGGGTCGCCATGAAGCTTTCTTT. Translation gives CASRQALRGRHEAFF.

The CDR3 is CASSLFFRGQGHQPQHF. CDR3 sequence (DNA): TGTGCCAGCAGTTTATTTTTCAGGGGACAGGGGCATCAGCCCCAGCATTTT. The rearrangement joins TRBV28 to TRBJ1-5; TRBD1 aligns across 10 bases. The germline gives CDR1 MDHEN, CDR2 SYDVKM. The CDR3 extends over 17 amino acids. With 1 base clipped from V and 5 bases from J, the junction kept 8 bases outside the gene matches. The whole variable domain, filled in from reference TRBV28 and TRBJ1-5, reads DVKVTQSSRYLVKRTGEKVFLECVQDMDHENMFWYRQDPGLGLRLIYFSYDVKMKEKGDIPEGYSVSREKKERFSLILESASTNQTSMYLCASSLFFRGQGHQPQHFGDGTRLSIL.

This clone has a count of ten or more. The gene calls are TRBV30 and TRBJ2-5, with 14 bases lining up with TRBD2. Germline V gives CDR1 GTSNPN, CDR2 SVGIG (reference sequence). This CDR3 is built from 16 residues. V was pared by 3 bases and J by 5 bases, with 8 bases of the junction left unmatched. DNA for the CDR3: TGTGCCTGGAGGACGGGACTAGCGGGAGCCCGGGAGACCCAGTACTTC. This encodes CAWRTGLAGARETQYF.

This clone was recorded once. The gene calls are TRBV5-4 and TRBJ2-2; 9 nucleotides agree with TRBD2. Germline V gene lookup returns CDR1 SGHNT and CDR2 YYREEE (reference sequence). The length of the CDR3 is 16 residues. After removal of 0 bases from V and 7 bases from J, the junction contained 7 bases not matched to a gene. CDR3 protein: CASSLGGLAGNGELFF. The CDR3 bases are TGTGCCAGCAGCTTGGGGGGTCTAGCGGGAAACGGGGAGCTGTTTTTT.

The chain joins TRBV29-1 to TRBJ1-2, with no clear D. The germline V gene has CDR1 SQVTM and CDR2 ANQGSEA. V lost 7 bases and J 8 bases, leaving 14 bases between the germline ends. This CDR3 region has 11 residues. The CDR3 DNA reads TGCAGCGGGAGGGTCCGCGGCGGCTACACCTTC. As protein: CSGRVRGGYTF.

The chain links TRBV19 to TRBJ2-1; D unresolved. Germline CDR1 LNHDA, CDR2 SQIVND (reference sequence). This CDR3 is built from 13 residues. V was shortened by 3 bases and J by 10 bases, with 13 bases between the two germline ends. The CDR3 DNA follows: TGTGCCAGTAGTATTTCCCTCTTTGAGGAGCAGTTCTTC. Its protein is CASSISLFEEQFF.

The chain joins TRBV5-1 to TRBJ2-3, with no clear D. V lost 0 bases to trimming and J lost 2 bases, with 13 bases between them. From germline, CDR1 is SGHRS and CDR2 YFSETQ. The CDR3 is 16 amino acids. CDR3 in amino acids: CASSLEGLGDTDTQYF. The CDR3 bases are TGCGCCAGCAGCTTGGAAGGGCTAGGAGACACAGATACGCAGTATTTT.

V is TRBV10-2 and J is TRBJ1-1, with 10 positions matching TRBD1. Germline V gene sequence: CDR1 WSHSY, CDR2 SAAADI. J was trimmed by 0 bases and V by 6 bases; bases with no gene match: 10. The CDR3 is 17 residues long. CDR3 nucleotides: TGCGCCAGCAGGGGGACAGGGGCCGAACTTATGAACACTGAAGCTTTCTTT. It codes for CASRGTGAELMNTEAFF.

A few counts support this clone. The CDR3: CASSWASGYEQYF. CDR3 in DNA: TGTGCCAGCAGCTGGGCTAGCGGGTACGAGCAGTACTTC. This chain links TRBV7-3 with TRBJ2-7; 8 bases fit TRBD2. CDR3 length equals 13 residues. Germline CDR1 reads SGHTA; CDR2 reads FQGTGA. The V segment lost 4 bases and the J segment 4 bases; nucleotides outside the gene matches: 3.

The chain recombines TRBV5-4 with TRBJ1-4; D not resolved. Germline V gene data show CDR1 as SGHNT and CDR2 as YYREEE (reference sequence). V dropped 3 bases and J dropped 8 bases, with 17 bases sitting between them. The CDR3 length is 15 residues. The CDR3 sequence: CASSSQTNSGEKLFF. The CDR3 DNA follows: TGTGCCAGCAGCTCCCAGACCAACTCGGGCGAAAAACTGTTTTTT.

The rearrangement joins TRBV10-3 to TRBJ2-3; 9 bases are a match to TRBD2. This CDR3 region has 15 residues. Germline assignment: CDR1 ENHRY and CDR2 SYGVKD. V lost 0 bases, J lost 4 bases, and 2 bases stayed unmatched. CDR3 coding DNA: TGTGCCATCAGTGAGTCCGGCGGGAGGGCAGATACGCAGTATTTT. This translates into CAISESGGRADTQYF.

This CDR3 reads CASRGGTSTDTQYF. DNA of the CDR3: TGTGCCAGCAGGGGGGGGACTAGCACAGATACGCAGTATTTT. The V call is TRBV28, the J call TRBJ2-3, with 7 bases identical to TRBD2. V was clipped by 6 bases and J by 0 bases; unmatched bases: 3. CDR1 is MDHEN, CDR2 SYDVKM, per germline. CDR3 length equals 14 residues.

Here the CDR3 DNA reads TGTGCCACCCGGACAGGGGGCTTTGCGGATGAGCAGTTCTTC. This translates into CATRTGGFADEQFF. The gene calls are TRBV6-6 and TRBJ2-1, with 11 bases matching TRBD1. Germline V gene data show CDR1 as MNHNY and CDR2 as SVGAGI (reference sequence). The CDR3 loop spans 14 amino acids. After removal of 10 bases from V and 8 bases from J, the junction contained 10 bases not matched to a gene.

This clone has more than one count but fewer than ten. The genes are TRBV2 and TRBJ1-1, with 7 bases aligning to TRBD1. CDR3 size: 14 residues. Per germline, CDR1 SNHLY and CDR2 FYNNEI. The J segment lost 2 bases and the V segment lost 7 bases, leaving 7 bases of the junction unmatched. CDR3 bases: TGTGCCAGCAATTTACAGGGGAGTAACACTGAAGCTTTCTTT. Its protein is CASNLQGSNTEAFF.

The CDR3 protein is CASSRGQGDGYTF. CDR3 sequence (DNA): TGTGCCAGCAGCAGGGGACAGGGGGACGGCTACACCTTC. The rearrangement joins TRBV5-4 to TRBJ1-2, with TRBD1 matching 11 bases. Germline V gene lookup returns CDR1 SGHNT and CDR2 YYREEE (reference sequence). CDR3 length: 13 amino acids. V trimming: 4 bases; J trimming: 8 bases; junction bases outside the gene matches: 4. Full variable domain (rest looked up from reference TRBV5-4 and TRBJ1-2): ETGVTQSPTHLIKTRGQQVTLRCSSQSGHNTVSWYQQALGQGPQFIFQYYREEENGRGNFPPRFSGLQFPNYSSELNVNALELDDSALYLCASSRGQGDGYTFGSGTRLTVV.

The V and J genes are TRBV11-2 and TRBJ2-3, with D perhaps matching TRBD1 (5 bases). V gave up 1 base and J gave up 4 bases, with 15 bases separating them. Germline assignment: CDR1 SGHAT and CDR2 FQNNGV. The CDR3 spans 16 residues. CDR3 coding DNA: TGTGCCAGCAGCTTAGCTTCGACAGTCGCAGCAGATACGCAGTATTTT. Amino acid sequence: CASSLASTVAADTQYF.

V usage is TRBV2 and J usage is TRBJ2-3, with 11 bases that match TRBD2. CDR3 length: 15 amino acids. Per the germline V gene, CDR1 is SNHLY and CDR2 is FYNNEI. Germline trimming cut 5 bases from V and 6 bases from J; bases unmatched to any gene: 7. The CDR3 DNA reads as TGTGCCAGCAGTTATCTTAGCGGGAGGGTGGATACGCAGTATTTT. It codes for CASSYLSGRVDTQYF.